The 31 T cell receptor beta chains presented below share a single source sample, sequenced in a study of shared clonotypes between healthy human individuals. Assay: immunoSEQ multiplex PCR; the TCRdb copy retains only in-frame clones and omits some. The sample has approximately 2.4 million clones; under 97% are singletons. The sample comprised naive CD4+ T cells sorted from blood. Subset of the sample: CD45RA+ positively selected. The receptors originated from a man younger than 35 in good health.

CDR3: CASSQGTGGGQETQYF. The CDR3 DNA reads TGTGCCAGCAGCCAAGGGACAGGGGGGGGCCAAGAGACCCAGTACTTC. The chain carries TRBV5-4 and TRBJ2-5, with TRBD1 identical over 11 bases. The V and J ends lost 4 bases and 1 base, in that order; junction bases with no gene match: 6. Germline lookup yields CDR1 SGHNT and CDR2 YYREEE (reference sequence). The CDR3 covers 16 residues.

This clone was seen only a few times. The rearrangement links TRBV10-3 to TRBJ2-7, with 10 positions matching TRBD1. CDR1 is ENHRY and CDR2 is SYGVKD in the germline V gene. The junction had 21 bases not matched to a gene; V was cut back by 10 bases and J by 6 bases. This CDR3 is built from 17 residues. The CDR3 here is CATTFSGQGRPPGEQYF. CDR3 DNA: TGTGCCACGACGTTCTCGGGACAGGGGCGACCCCCTGGCGAGCAGTACTTC.

This chain uses TRBV28 with TRBJ2-2, with 10 bases identical to TRBD1. Germline-derived CDR1 and CDR2 are MDHEN and SYDVKM. Unmatched junction bases numbered 5, after V lost 8 bases and J lost 2 bases. CDR3 length: 15 residues. CDR3 DNA: TGTGCCAGCTGCGGGACAGGGGTTAACACCGGGGAGCTGTTTTTT. Encoded protein: CASCGTGVNTGELFF.

The sample holds one count of this clone. This chain links TRBV13 with TRBJ1-2; a possible D gene is TRBD1 (6 bases). This CDR3 contains 15 residues. The V gene lost 2 bases and the J gene lost 1 base, with 11 bases spanning the gap. Looked up from germline, CDR1 is PRHDT and CDR2 is FYEKMQ (reference sequence). The CDR3 protein is CASSLSARGNYGYTF. As DNA, the CDR3 is TGTGCCAGCAGCTTAAGCGCCAGGGGTAACTATGGCTACACCTTC.

The J gene is TRBJ1-5, the V gene TRBV27; no firm D call. Trimming took off 6 bases at V and 6 bases at J, with 12 bases between the two ends. Germline V gene data show CDR1 as MNHEY and CDR2 as SMNVEV (reference sequence). The CDR3 extends over 13 amino acids. CDR3 sequence: CASSPLLFQPQHF. The CDR3 coding sequence is TGTGCCAGCAGCCCATTGTTGTTTCAGCCCCAGCATTTT.

The rearrangement links TRBV10-1 to TRBJ2-5; a possible D gene is TRBD1 (5 bases). The germline gives CDR1 WNHNN, CDR2 SYGVQD (reference sequence). The CDR3 totals 12 residues. Between the trimmed V and J ends, which lost 5 bases and 4 bases, there was a span of 8 bases. DNA of the CDR3: TGCGCCAGCAGTAGGGGTTTAGAGACCCAGTACTTC. Its protein is CASSRGLETQYF.

The V call is TRBV18, the J call TRBJ1-6; D gene ambiguous. Trimming took off 2 bases at V and 4 bases at J, with 21 bases between the two ends. The CDR3 runs 19 residues. The germline V gene encodes CDR1 KGHSH and CDR2 LQKENI. CDR3 loop: CASSPRNRDPSGYNSPLHF. DNA of the CDR3: TGTGCCAGCTCACCAAGGAACAGAGACCCTTCGGGTTATAATTCACCCCTCCACTTT.

The chain has TRBV11-2 and TRBJ2-7, with a weak D call TRBD1 (5 bases). CDR1 and CDR2 from the germline V gene are SGHAT and FQNNGV. V dropped 1 base and J dropped 6 bases, with 10 bases sitting between them. The CDR3 length is 13 residues. CDR3 region: CASSLGGVPEQYF. The CDR3 DNA is TGTGCCAGCAGCTTAGGGGGCGTGCCCGAGCAGTACTTC.

The V and J genes are TRBV7-3 and TRBJ2-1, with D possibly TRBD1 on 6 matching bases. Germline CDR1 is SGHTA and CDR2 is FQGTGA. Trimming pared 5 bases from V and 4 bases from J, leaving 9 bases between. The CDR3 contains 13 residues. CDR3 amino acids: CASSETGYNEQFF. CDR3 nucleotides: TGTGCCAGCAGCGAAACAGGGTACAATGAGCAGTTCTTC.

The chain recombines TRBV5-4 with TRBJ2-7, with TRBD1 matching over 7 bases. CDR1 and CDR2 (germline): SGHNT, YYREEE (reference sequence). This CDR3 region has 13 residues. The ends lost 5 bases at V and 4 bases at J; junction bases unmatched: 6. The CDR3 loop reads CASRSGQDYEQYF. Here the CDR3 DNA reads TGTGCCAGCAGGAGTGGACAGGATTACGAGCAGTACTTC.

This clone has just a few counts. This chain joins TRBV5-1 and TRBJ1-5; D might be TRBD1 (6 bases). Germline CDR1 and CDR2: SGHRS and YFSETQ. The CDR3 is made up of 14 amino acids. Trimming cost V 4 bases and J 2 bases, with 10 bases left between them. The CDR3 sequence: CASSIQGGNQPQHF. The CDR3 region has the DNA TGCGCCAGCAGCATACAGGGCGGCAATCAGCCCCAGCATTTT.

The chain carries TRBV9 and TRBJ1-2, with 9 nucleotides matching TRBD1. V shed 4 bases and J 4 bases; nucleotides not matched to a gene: 8. Germline V CDR1 and CDR2: SGDLS, YYNGEE. The CDR3 is made up of 15 amino acids. The CDR3 reads CASSPQGAEGYGYTF. In DNA, the CDR3 is TGTGCCAGCAGCCCACAGGGGGCAGAGGGCTATGGCTACACCTTC.

This chain joins TRBV15 and TRBJ2-3; no definite D call. The CDR3 is 15 residues long. Germline V CDR1 and CDR2: LNHNV, YYDKDF (reference sequence). The ends were cut back, 0 bases at V and 2 bases at J, with 9 bases in the middle. DNA for the CDR3: TGTGCCACCAGCAGAGATGGGTCGTCCACAGATACGCAGTATTTT. The encoded protein is CATSRDGSSTDTQYF.

The chain carries TRBV29-1 and TRBJ2-2, with D uncertain. This CDR3 region has 11 residues. Germline values: CDR1 SQVTM, CDR2 ANQGSEA. V was shortened by 7 bases and J by 1 base, with 4 bases between the two germline ends. CDR3 bases: TGCAGCGCCAAGAACACCGGGGAGCTGTTTTTT. Translating gives CSAKNTGELFF.

This rearrangement joins TRBV28 to TRBJ1-1; 8 bases fit TRBD1. With 4 bases clipped from V and 3 bases from J, the junction kept 10 bases outside the gene matches. Germline V gives CDR1 MDHEN, CDR2 SYDVKM. CDR3 length: 16 amino acids. CDR3 in DNA: TGTGCCAGCAGTTCAGGGGGCCAGGGCCTTTACACTGAAGCTTTCTTT. Its protein is CASSSGGQGLYTEAFF.

The chain recombines TRBV18 with TRBJ2-7; perhaps D is TRBD1 or TRBD2 (5 bases each). Trimming pared 6 bases from V and 10 bases from J, leaving 25 bases between. The CDR3 spans 15 residues. CDR1 is KGHSH and CDR2 is LQKENI in the germline V gene. CDR3 protein: CASSGATGTQKDQYF. The DNA of the CDR3 is TGTGCCAGCTCGGGCGCAACCGGGACCCAAAAAGACCAGTACTTC.

This sequence joins TRBV6-5 and TRBJ1-1; 7 bases fit TRBD1. J gave up 11 bases and V 5 bases, and 11 bases lay outside the gene matches. The CDR3 extends over 13 amino acids. CDR1 MNHEY and CDR2 SVGAGI come from the germline V gene. CDR3 bases: TGTGCCAGCAGTCGACTTGACAGGGTAAATGCTTTCTTT. Its translation is CASSRLDRVNAFF.

V is TRBV2 and J is TRBJ2-2; TRBD1 aligns across 11 bases. Per the germline V gene, CDR1 is SNHLY and CDR2 is FYNNEI. With V trimmed by 6 bases and J by 6 bases, 9 bases remained unmatched. The CDR3 is 16 amino acids. The CDR3 DNA reads as TGTGCCAGCAGGGCACCGGGACAGGGGGTCCCCGGGGAGCTGTTTTTT. Its protein product is CASRAPGQGVPGELFF. The entire variable domain, with the rest obtained from reference TRBV2 and TRBJ2-2, is as follows: EPEVTQTPSHQVTQMGQEVILRCVPISNHLYFYWYRQILGQKVEFLVSFYNNEISEKSEIFDDQFSVERPDGSNFTLKIRSTKLEDSAMYFCASRAPGQGVPGELFFGEGSRLTVL.

The J gene is TRBJ1-4, the V gene TRBV28, with TRBD1 as a possible D gene (5 bases). Trimming shortened V by 6 bases and J by 2 bases, and 13 bases separated the two germline ends. This CDR3 has 15 residues. Germline V gene data show CDR1 as MDHEN and CDR2 as SYDVKM. The CDR3 coding sequence is TGTGCCAGCAGGCGAGGGGACCGCACTAATGAAAAACTGTTTTTT. The encoded protein is CASRRGDRTNEKLFF. Using reference TRBV28 and TRBJ1-4 for the parts outside the CDR3, the full variable domain is DVKVTQSSRYLVKRTGEKVFLECVQDMDHENMFWYRQDPGLGLRLIYFSYDVKMKEKGDIPEGYSVSREKKERFSLILESASTNQTSMYLCASRRGDRTNEKLFFGSGTQLSVL.

The chain uses TRBV6-5 and TRBJ2-7, with TRBD1 identical over 8 bases. The V and J ends lost 9 bases and 2 bases, in that order; junction bases with no gene match: 9. This CDR3 contains 14 residues. The germline V gene encodes CDR1 MNHEY and CDR2 SVGAGI. The CDR3 coding sequence is TGTGCCAGTCGTGACCAGGGGGCCCCCTACGAGCAGTACTTC. Translating gives CASRDQGAPYEQYF.

The V gene is TRBV30, the J gene TRBJ1-5, with D perhaps matching TRBD1 (5 bases). This CDR3 contains 16 residues. V gave up 1 base and J gave up 3 bases, with 16 bases separating them. The germline CDR1 and CDR2 sequences are GTSNPN and SVGIG (reference sequence). CDR3 sequence reads: CAWSGGPPSYNQPQHF. The CDR3 DNA reads as TGTGCCTGGAGTGGGGGCCCTCCATCTTACAATCAGCCCCAGCATTTT.

V is TRBV19 and J is TRBJ2-7; D gene uncertain. CDR3 length: 16 residues. The ends were cut back, 6 bases at V and 0 bases at J, with 18 bases in the middle. In germline, CDR1 is LNHDA, CDR2 SQIVND (reference sequence). The CDR3 spells CASSDGSLTDSYEQYF. CDR3 nucleotide sequence: TGTGCCAGTAGCGATGGGTCTCTGACGGACTCCTACGAGCAGTACTTC.

This chain connects TRBV30 to TRBJ1-3; D gene ambiguous. The germline V and J ends were trimmed by 0 bases and 0 bases, with 12 bases remaining between them. Germline V lookup: CDR1 GTSNPN, CDR2 SVGIG (reference sequence). The CDR3 has 16 residues. The CDR3: CAWSVRTANSGNTIYF. The CDR3 nucleotides are TGTGCCTGGAGTGTACGTACGGCCAACTCTGGAAACACCATATATTTT.

The CDR3 nucleotides read TGTGCCAGCAGCGTAGGGGGGTCGCGGGAGCACGCAGATACGCAGTATTTT. Its translation: CASSVGGSREHADTQYF. The chain uses TRBV9 and TRBJ2-3, with 7 bases identical to TRBD2. This CDR3 region has 17 residues. V was pared by 0 bases and J by 4 bases, with 11 bases of the junction left unmatched. Germline assignment: CDR1 SGDLS and CDR2 YYNGEE. Looking up the rest from reference TRBV9 and TRBJ2-3 gives the full variable domain: DSGVTQTPKHLITATGQRVTLRCSPRSGDLSVYWYQQSLDQGLQFLIQYYNGEERAKGNILERFSAQQFPDLHSELNLSSLELGDSALYFCASSVGGSREHADTQYFGPGTRLTVL.

Worth noting for this clone: The same CDR3 is also encoded by other DNA sequences in this sample. V is TRBV6-1 and J is TRBJ2-5, with D unclear. Trimming pared 1 base from V and 1 base from J, leaving 4 bases between. This CDR3 spans 13 amino acids. Germline values: CDR1 MNHNS, CDR2 SASEGT. CDR3 DNA: TGTGCCAGCAGTGAAGGGGTCCAAGAGACCCAGTACTTC. As protein: CASSEGVQETQYF.

Turning to this clone: The sample holds other DNA sequences that translate to the same CDR3. The chain links TRBV10-3 to TRBJ2-5, with D perhaps TRBD1 (6 bases). V lost 6 bases to trimming and J lost 0 bases, with 8 bases between them. CDR3 length: 13 amino acids. The V gene's germline CDR1 is ENHRY and CDR2 SYGVKD. The CDR3 DNA follows: TGTGCCATCAGCCGGACAGACCAAGAGACCCAGTACTTC. Its protein is CAISRTDQETQYF.

The chain has TRBV7-2 and TRBJ2-3; 11 bases align to TRBD1. Germline CDR1 and CDR2: SGHTA and FQGNSA. The CDR3 covers 18 residues. After removal of 3 bases from V and 5 bases from J, the junction contained 13 bases not matched to a gene. The CDR3 is CASSFSGQGAPLRDTQYF. The CDR3 region has the DNA TGTGCCAGCAGCTTTTCCGGACAGGGGGCCCCTTTGAGAGATACGCAGTATTTT.

The chain joins TRBV30 to TRBJ1-5; possible D gene TRBD1, 6 bases. There are 14 residues in the CDR3. CDR1 GTSNPN and CDR2 SVGIG come from the germline V gene (reference sequence). The V end was cut by 0 bases, the J end by 9 bases, with 15 bases between. The CDR3 sequence: CAWSVGAGRRPQHF. CDR3 DNA: TGTGCCTGGAGTGTGGGGGCGGGCCGGCGGCCCCAGCATTTT.

This chain connects TRBV6-6 to TRBJ1-1; 8 bases map to TRBD1. Trimming cost V 5 bases and J 0 bases; bases outside gene matches: 8. CDR1 is MNHNY, CDR2 SVGAGI, per germline (reference sequence). This CDR3 has 16 residues. The chain's CDR3 is CASSTRAGGMNTEAFF. Written as DNA, the CDR3 is TGTGCCAGCAGTACAAGGGCAGGGGGCATGAACACTGAAGCTTTCTTT.

V is TRBV2 and J is TRBJ1-5; 9 nucleotides agree with TRBD1. Trimming took 8 bases from V and 2 from J; bases not matched to a gene: 7. CDR3 size: 15 residues. CDR1 and CDR2 (germline): SNHLY, FYNNEI. The CDR3 reads CASQSDRGRNQPQHF. The CDR3 DNA is TGTGCCAGCCAGTCGGACAGGGGACGCAATCAGCCCCAGCATTTT.

This clone was counted once. DNA for the CDR3: TGTGCCAGCAGCTTGGCGGGACAGTCCTATAATTCACCCCTCCACTTT. Translation gives CASSLAGQSYNSPLHF. The chain employs TRBV5-4 and TRBJ1-6; 7 bases map to TRBD1. Unmatched junction bases numbered 1, after V lost 0 bases and J lost 1 base. The germline CDR1 and CDR2 sequences are SGHNT and YYREEE (reference sequence). The CDR3 consists of 16 residues.